The clone carrying this T cell receptor beta chain was counted a few times. TCRdb reprocessed the 5' RACE reads with MiXCR, giving one entry per CDR3 protein. This table holds 340,000 or so distinct CDR3 sequences, roughly 14% found once. The record originates from a study of CD8 T cells in ankylosing spondylitis. V was pared by 6 bases and J by 6 bases, with 12 bases between. The CDR3 sequence is 12 residues long. The chain combines TRBV12-3 or TRBV12-4 with TRBJ2-7; no clear D. Sequencing input: blood, either unsorted or a sorted T cell fraction (not recorded which). The receptor was isolated from a male donor with ankylosing spondylitis or in good health (not recorded which). In nucleotides, the CDR3 is TGTGCCAGCAGCTCAAGGACCGGCGAGCAGTACTTC. Translation gives CASSSRTGEQYF.